Following are 25 T cell receptor beta chains from one sample sequenced in a study of T cell changes during pregnancy in multiple sclerosis. Libraries were prepared by immunoSEQ multiplex PCR; TCRdb keeps only in-frame clonotypes and omits some of them. The data show tens of thousands of clones, with roughly 87% seen just once and roughly 0.87% held by the top ten. Here the sequenced sample was CD4+ T cells from peripheral blood mononuclear cells, taken after pregnancy. Receptors originate from a female donor with multiple sclerosis, enrolled in a pregnancy study.

The chain combines TRBV19 with TRBJ1-3; D might be TRBD1 (5 bases). The germline V gene encodes CDR1 LNHDA and CDR2 SQIVND (reference sequence). V gave up 5 bases and J gave up 2 bases, with 16 bases separating them. This CDR3 contains 16 residues. The CDR3 here is CASSDPQGGTGNTIYF. DNA for the CDR3: TGTGCCAGTAGTGACCCTCAGGGAGGGACTGGAAACACCATATATTTT.

The CDR3 bases are TGTGCCAGCAGTGGACTCCTAAGGCGAAATTCACCCCTCCACTTT. It yields the protein CASSGLLRRNSPLHF. The genes are TRBV2 and TRBJ1-6; D is uncertain. Germline CDR1 and CDR2: SNHLY and FYNNEI. V lost 4 bases and J 7 bases, leaving 14 bases between the germline ends. The CDR3 extends over 15 amino acids.

The chain has TRBV18 and TRBJ2-7; D is ambiguous. Germline CDR1 is KGHSH and CDR2 is LQKENI. The V gene lost 6 bases and the J gene lost 0 bases, with 3 bases spanning the gap. This CDR3 has 11 amino acids. CDR3 protein: CASSGSYEQYF. In nucleotides, the CDR3 is TGTGCCAGCTCCGGCTCCTACGAGCAGTACTTC. The whole variable domain, filled in from reference TRBV18 and TRBJ2-7, reads NAGVMQNPRHLVRRRGQEARLRCSPMKGHSHVYWYRQLPEEGLKFMVYLQKENIIDESGMPKERFSAEFPKEGPSILRIQQVVRGDSAAYFCASSGSYEQYFGPGTRLTVT.

The rearrangement links TRBV5-1 to TRBJ1-1; no clear D gene. V was shortened by 4 bases and J by 2 bases, with 12 bases between the two germline ends. The CDR3 covers 14 residues. CDR1 and CDR2 from the germline V gene are SGHRS and YFSETQ. CDR3 residues: CASSPRPSNTEAFF. The CDR3 DNA reads TGCGCCAGCAGCCCCCGTCCCTCTAACACTGAAGCTTTCTTT.

Turning to this clone: The identical CDR3 is also encoded by other nucleotide sequences in the sample. The rearrangement joins TRBV29-1 to TRBJ1-1; possibly TRBD1 for D (5 bases). CDR1 and CDR2 (germline): SQVTM, ANQGSEA. This CDR3 is built from 15 residues. V lost 4 bases and J 0 bases, leaving 15 bases between the germline ends. The CDR3 nucleotides are TGCAGCGTTGGGGCAGGGTGGGGTATGAACACTGAAGCTTTCTTT. Translated: CSVGAGWGMNTEAFF.

The V and J genes are TRBV9 and TRBJ2-1; 8 nucleotides align to TRBD1. This CDR3 spans 16 amino acids. J lost 4 bases, V lost 4 bases, and 10 bases had no gene match. Germline assignment: CDR1 SGDLS and CDR2 YYNGEE. The CDR3 DNA follows: TGTGCCAGCAGCCCTATCCGGGACAGGCCTTACAATGAGCAGTTCTTC. Translated: CASSPIRDRPYNEQFF.

The rearrangement joins TRBV15 to TRBJ1-2, with D maybe TRBD1 (5 bases). V gave up 1 base and J gave up 8 bases, with 8 bases separating them. In germline, CDR1 is LNHNV, CDR2 YYDKDF (reference sequence). The CDR3 extends over 12 amino acids. DNA for the CDR3: TGTGCCACCAGCAGAGCTCACAGGGGCTACACCTTC. It specifies CATSRAHRGYTF.

The rearrangement links TRBV30 to TRBJ1-3, with 8 bases aligning to TRBD1. V gave up 4 bases and J gave up 0 bases; unmatched junction bases: 2. The CDR3 length is 14 residues. Per the germline V gene, CDR1 is GTSNPN and CDR2 is SVGIG (reference sequence). The CDR3 DNA reads as TGTGCCTGGACAGGGGGCCACTCTGGAAACACCATATATTTT. Translated, it gives CAWTGGHSGNTIYF.

The CDR3 is CASSFPQGQDPGYTF. The CDR3 coding sequence is TGCGCCAGCAGCTTCCCTCAGGGACAGGATCCTGGCTACACCTTC. V gene TRBV5-1 combines with J gene TRBJ1-2, with 8 nucleotides matching TRBD1. The CDR3 extends over 15 amino acids. Per the germline V gene, CDR1 is SGHRS and CDR2 is YFSETQ. Trimming removed 2 bases from V and 7 bases from J; junction bases left unmatched: 10.

The V gene is TRBV7-2, the J gene TRBJ1-2; D may be TRBD1 (5 bases). The CDR3 runs to 14 residues. Trimming left V 5 bases short and J 8 bases short, with 18 bases between. CDR1 is SGHTA, CDR2 FQGNSA, per germline. Here the CDR3 DNA reads TGTGCCAGCAGCCCCCGGTCTCAGGGAGGCGGCTACACCTTC. Protein: CASSPRSQGGGYTF.

The J gene is TRBJ1-5, the V gene TRBV2, with TRBD1 as a possible D gene (5 bases). The CDR3 is made up of 15 amino acids. V was pared by 8 bases and J by 3 bases, with 17 bases between. Germline CDR1 is SNHLY and CDR2 is FYNNEI. CDR3 loop: CASRRDGFPNQPQHF. CDR3 bases: TGTGCCAGCCGGCGGGACGGGTTCCCCAATCAGCCCCAGCATTTT.

The J gene is TRBJ1-2, the V gene TRBV29-1, with D hard to call. This CDR3 is built from 12 residues. Trimming took off 8 bases at V and 4 bases at J, with 14 bases between the two ends. CDR1 and CDR2 from the germline V gene are SQVTM and ANQGSEA. This CDR3 is CSTLGSTYGYTF. The CDR3, as DNA: TGCAGCACCCTGGGCAGTACCTATGGCTACACCTTC.

The genes are TRBV10-3 and TRBJ1-2, with unresolved D. The germline V gene has CDR1 ENHRY and CDR2 SYGVKD. This CDR3 spans 12 amino acids. The V gene lost 7 bases and the J gene lost 3 bases, with 9 bases spanning the gap. This chain's CDR3 is CAIKGGDYGYTF. The CDR3 nucleotides read TGTGCCATCAAGGGAGGCGACTATGGCTACACCTTC.

V gene TRBV6-6 combines with J gene TRBJ1-1, with D tentatively TRBD1 (5 bases). Germline-derived CDR1 and CDR2 are MNHNY and SVGAGI (reference sequence). The CDR3 is 13 residues long. Trimming left V 4 bases short and J 4 bases short, with 10 bases between. The DNA of the CDR3 is TGTGCCAGCAGTTGGGGGGAGAGCACTGAAGCTTTCTTT. As protein: CASSWGESTEAFF.

CDR3 sequence (DNA): TGTGCCAGCAGCTTAGGTTACGGACAGGGCGGAATTACTGAAGCTTTCTTT. The encoded protein is CASSLGYGQGGITEAFF. The chain employs TRBV11-2 and TRBJ1-1; 8 positions match TRBD1. The CDR3 totals 17 residues. Germline loops: CDR1 SGHAT, CDR2 FQNNGV. After removal of 1 base from V and 5 bases from J, the junction contained 12 bases not matched to a gene.

The chain recombines TRBV25-1 with TRBJ1-2, with 11 positions matching TRBD1. Germline V gives CDR1 MGHDK, CDR2 SYGVNS. J was trimmed by 14 bases and V by 6 bases; bases with no gene match: 11. The CDR3 consists of 13 residues. CDR3 nucleotide sequence: TGTGCCAGCAGCCTCGGACAGGGGGCCATGGTTACCTTC. This translates into CASSLGQGAMVTF.

The chain carries TRBV6-5 and TRBJ2-1; D possibly corresponds to TRBD1 (5 bases). Trimming stripped 8 bases from V and 4 bases from J, with 12 bases between. Germline CDR1 and CDR2: MNHEY and SVGAGI. This CDR3 is built from 13 residues. CDR3 DNA: TGTGCCAGCGGAACTACAGGTTACAATGAGCAGTTCTTC. This translates into CASGTTGYNEQFF.

V and J are TRBV5-1 and TRBJ1-1; TRBD1 matches at 9 bases. Germline-derived CDR1 and CDR2 are SGHRS and YFSETQ. The CDR3 runs to 17 residues. J lost 1 base, V lost 4 bases, and 11 bases had no gene match. The CDR3 bases are TGCGCCAGCAGCACGACAGGGGGTAGGGGTGAGAACACTGAAGCTTTCTTT. Protein product: CASSTTGGRGENTEAFF.

CDR3 in amino acids: CSVQGPSSRGDTQYF. In nucleotides, the CDR3 is TGCAGCGTCCAGGGTCCTTCCTCCCGCGGAGATACGCAGTATTTT. The rearrangement uses TRBV29-1 and TRBJ2-3, with D possibly matching TRBD1 (5 bases). V lost 6 bases to trimming and J lost 5 bases, with 21 bases between them. Looked up from germline, CDR1 is SQVTM and CDR2 is ANQGSEA. The CDR3 sequence is 15 residues long.

The chain uses TRBV15 and TRBJ1-5; TRBD1 might be the D (6 bases). The germline gives CDR1 LNHNV, CDR2 YYDKDF (reference sequence). With 3 bases removed from V and 3 bases from J, the gap between germline ends came to 9 bases. The CDR3 runs to 14 residues. This CDR3 reads CATSRDSSNQPQHF. In nucleotides, the CDR3 is TGTGCCACCAGCAGGGACAGCTCCAATCAGCCCCAGCATTTT. The full variable domain, completed using reference TRBV15 and TRBJ1-5, is DAMVIQNPRYQVTQFGKPVTLSCSQTLNHNVMYWYQQKSSQAPKLLFHYYDKDFNNEADTPDNFQSRRPNTSFCFLDIRSPGLGDTAMYLCATSRDSSNQPQHFGDGTRLSIL.

This chain uses TRBV29-1 with TRBJ2-1, with TRBD2 as a possible D gene (6 bases). CDR1 SQVTM and CDR2 ANQGSEA come from the germline V gene. CDR3 length equals 13 residues. Trimming pared 5 bases from V and 6 bases from J, leaving 14 bases between. Here the CDR3 DNA reads TGCAGCGTTTTTACGTTGGGGGGCAATGAGCAGTTCTTC. Translated: CSVFTLGGNEQFF.

The chain combines TRBV4-3 with TRBJ1-2; 7 bases match TRBD1. Germline V gene lookup returns CDR1 LGHNA and CDR2 YSLEER. The J segment lost 5 bases and the V segment lost 4 bases, leaving 16 bases of the junction unmatched. This CDR3 has 17 residues. CDR3 DNA sequence: TGCGCCAGCAGCCCCGCCTTCCTGGACAGGTTTGGGTATGGCTACACCTTC. It yields the protein CASSPAFLDRFGYGYTF.

V is TRBV7-6 and J is TRBJ1-3; TRBD1 agrees at 7 bases. The V gene end was trimmed by 5 bases and the J gene end by 4 bases; junction bases not matched to a gene: 11. Looked up from germline, CDR1 is SGHVS and CDR2 is FNYEAQ. The CDR3 has 16 amino acids. This CDR3 reads CASSLGRTTGGNTIYF. The CDR3 region has the DNA TGTGCCAGCAGCCTGGGTCGAACGACAGGGGGAAACACCATATATTTT.

The genes are TRBV6-6 and TRBJ2-5, with 9 positions matching TRBD1. CDR3 length: 15 residues. V was pared by 0 bases and J by 2 bases, with 1 base of the junction left unmatched. From germline, CDR1 is MNHNY and CDR2 SVGAGI (reference sequence). The CDR3 DNA sequence: TGTGCCAGCAGTTACTCGGGACAGGGACAAGAGACCCAGTACTTC. Encoded protein: CASSYSGQGQETQYF.

This clone was seen just once. The chain joins TRBV10-1 to TRBJ2-3, with TRBD1 matching 10 bases. V lost 5 bases, J lost 3 bases, and 8 bases stayed unmatched. This CDR3 spans 16 amino acids. The V gene's germline CDR1 is WNHNN and CDR2 SYGVQD (reference sequence). The CDR3 nucleotides are TGCGCCAGCAGTACGGGACAGGGGCTCCCGACAGATACGCAGTATTTT. Its protein product is CASSTGQGLPTDTQYF.